These 9 T cell receptor beta chains were all obtained from the same sample, sequenced in a study of monozygotic twins with inflammatory bowel disease. With the 5' RACE reads reprocessed, TCRdb shows one record per CDR3 protein and no DNA. The sample's table shows hundreds of thousands of distinct CDR3 sequences. The source material was blood. Receptors were obtained from a human donor with ulcerative colitis or Crohn's disease, or a healthy co-twin of an affected twin (not recorded which).

This chain links TRBV20-1 with TRBJ2-2. The CDR3 runs 12 residues. CDR1 DFQATT and CDR2 SNEGSKA come from the germline V gene (reference sequence). CDR3 loop: CSASPNTGELFF.

The gene calls are TRBV27 and TRBJ2-7; lacking DNA, the TRBD1 call made by TCRdb goes unchecked. The germline CDR1 and CDR2 sequences are MNHEY and SMNVEV (reference sequence). CDR3 length: 14 amino acids. Here the CDR3 reads CASSLYPKGYEQYF.

The chain carries TRBV15 and TRBJ1-2; TCRdb indicates TRBD1, and absent DNA this call remains unverified. The CDR3 extends over 15 amino acids. Germline lookup yields CDR1 LNHNV and CDR2 YYDKDF (reference sequence). CDR3 sequence: CATSRERLGVDGYTF.

The chain uses TRBV5-1 and TRBJ2-1; the TCRdb D gene call, TRBD2, has no DNA to confirm it. The CDR3 has 15 residues. Germline V gene data show CDR1 as SGHRS and CDR2 as YFSETQ. CDR3 sequence: CASSLVLAGAGEQFF.

The CDR3 sequence: CSARPGGNEKLFF. V usage is TRBV20-1 and J usage is TRBJ1-4; as DNA is missing, the TRBD1 call by TCRdb cannot be tested. There are 13 residues in the CDR3. The germline gives CDR1 DFQATT, CDR2 SNEGSKA (reference sequence).

The chain combines TRBV27 with TRBJ2-5; absent DNA, TCRdb's TRBD1 call cannot be checked. This CDR3 has 15 amino acids. From germline, CDR1 is MNHEY and CDR2 SMNVEV (reference sequence). The chain's CDR3 is CASSPWTELQETQYF.

The chain employs TRBV12-3 or TRBV12-4 and TRBJ2-3; TCRdb's assignment of TRBD2 cannot be checked, as there is no DNA. The CDR3 has 18 residues. The CDR3: CASSPDQWTSAYTDTQYF.

The genes are TRBV5-1 and TRBJ1-4. Germline CDR1 reads SGHRS; CDR2 reads YFSETQ. This CDR3 has 13 residues. CDR3 residues: CASSFVENEKLFF.

The chain is built from TRBV18 and TRBJ2-1; absent DNA, TCRdb's TRBD1 call cannot be checked. The V gene's germline CDR1 is KGHSH and CDR2 LQKENI. The CDR3 covers 15 residues. CDR3 sequence reads: CASSLGGTGTDEQFF.